What follows is one T cell receptor (beta chain) and its context. Its specificity is unknown. These data originate in a study of cytotoxic CD8 clonotypes in ibrutinib-treated CLL. About the research overall: Response samples followed a median roughly 13 months of treatment, range 6 to 36.

This CDR3 contains 16 residues. Germline V gene lookup returns CDR1 SNHLY and CDR2 FYNNEI. V shed 2 bases and J shed 8 bases, with 16 bases lying between them. General study points: Circulating CD8+ T-cell counts were tracked by baseline clonality, which exceeded that of age-matched healthy donors.

The assay was immunoSEQ multiplex PCR, and TCRdb's table has in-frame clones only and misses some. The sample contains about 25,000 clones, nearly 70% of which appear only once. Cryopreserved PBMCs yielded about 2 micrograms of genomic DNA for TCR beta libraries. The clonotype was recovered from a human donor with chronic lymphocytic leukemia. The chain recombines TRBV2 with TRBJ1-6; weak D call: TRBD1 (5 bases). The starting material was PBMCs, obtained at disease progression, from a patient treated with ibrutinib. CDR3 in amino acids: CASSEFIGRDDSPLHF. DNA for the CDR3: TGTGCCAGCAGTGAATTTATCGGCAGGGACGATTCACCCCTCCACTTT.